This TCR beta chain was retrieved from a study of OX40 agonist ivuxolimab in advanced cancers. V was clipped by 6 bases and J by 2 bases, with 11 bases between them. The CDR3 runs 14 residues. Germline CDR1 is PRHDT and CDR2 is FYEKMQ (reference sequence). Profiling relied on immunoSEQ multiplex PCR, and the TCRdb table lists in-frame clones only, not all of them. In the table there are roughly 42,000 clones, around nine tenths of which are singletons. This rearrangement joins TRBV13 to TRBJ2-1; tentatively, D is TRBD1 or TRBD2 (5 bases each). Sample: CD4+ or CD8+ T cells sorted from blood, taken in a trial of the OX40 agonist ivuxolimab. This clonotype was obtained from an adult with an advanced solid tumor such as melanoma, head and neck, liver or kidney cancer. The CDR3 bases are TGTGCCAGCAGGAAGAGGGGAACCTACAATGAGCAGTTCTTC. Its protein product is CASRKRGTYNEQFF.